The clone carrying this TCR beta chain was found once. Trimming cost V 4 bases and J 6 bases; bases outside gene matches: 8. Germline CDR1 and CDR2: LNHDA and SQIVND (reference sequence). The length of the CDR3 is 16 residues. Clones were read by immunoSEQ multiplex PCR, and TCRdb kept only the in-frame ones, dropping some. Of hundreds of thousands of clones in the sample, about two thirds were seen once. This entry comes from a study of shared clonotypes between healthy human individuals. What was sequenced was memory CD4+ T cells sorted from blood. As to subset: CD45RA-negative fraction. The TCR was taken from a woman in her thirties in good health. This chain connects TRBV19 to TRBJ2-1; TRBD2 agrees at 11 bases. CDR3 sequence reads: CASSTLTGTSGNEQFF. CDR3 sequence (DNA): TGTGCCAGTAGTACCTTAACCGGGACTAGCGGCAATGAGCAGTTCTTC.